What follows is one T cell receptor (beta chain) and its context. This receptor's antigen is unknown. The record has no base qualities; no much larger clone is one base away. The source of the sample is a study of T-cell memory formation after mild COVID-19 (dated by TCRdb to the early 2020s). Turning to the overall study: Most TCR sequence clusters were specific to one of the two donors. Longitudinal TCRalpha and TCRbeta repertoire sequencing tracked T-cell clones expanding and contracting after mild COVID-19 in two donors. Two young, previously healthy adult volunteers made up the cohort, one male and one female.

Sequenced on an Illumina NovaSeq 6000. Using 5'RACE with constant-segment primers, TCRalpha and TCRbeta cDNA libraries were constructed, with sample barcodes and unique molecular identifiers added in the process. Trizol reagent was used to extract RNA from every sample. The libraries were amplified in two PCR steps, and the second step added a second sample barcode and Illumina TruSeq adapters. Sequencing of libraries was performed on an Illumina NovaSeq with 2 x 150 bp paired-end reads. As for the original processing: Demultiplexing of reads and collapsing into UMI-guided consensus sequences were performed with migec v1.2.7. Using mixcr v2.1.11, the UMI consensuses were aligned to TRA and TRB V and J templates and assembled into clonotypes. A clonotype was counted as expanded or contracted only when both edgeR and NoisET called the clonotype significant, with the noise models trained on biological replicates. For edgeR calls, the cutoffs were a false discovery rate-adjusted p below 0.01 and a log2 fold-change threshold of 1. As an exploratory analysis of dynamics, max-normalized trajectories of the 1000 most abundant clonotypes were examined by PCA with hierarchical clustering. Separately sequenced CD4+ and CD8+ repertoires were used to assign the CD4 or CD8 phenotype of responding clones. Starting from the raw public reads, TCRdb applied fastp trimming at Q25, assembled clones with MiXCR and retained in-frame beta chains. Rows are combined by CDR3 protein, so each entry shows the most common genes and DNA. TCRdb's processing, not the authors' own work, is the source of the V and J calls. Across this sample there are hundreds of thousands of distinct CDR3 sequences, with about a sixth seen only once. The ten most abundant clones make up 20% to 25% of the sample.

The CDR3 covers 17 residues, taking in both the cysteine and the phenylalanine. CDR3 DNA only is kept here, 51 bases in frame from base 1. Trimming removed 5 bases from V and 3 bases from J, leaving 22 bases between the germline ends. Sequences SGHTA (CDR1) and FQGTGA (CDR2) are obtained from the germline V gene. Overall study results and their limits: Some responding clones were detected in pre-infection memory, suggesting pre-existing cross-reactive memory T cells joined the SARS-CoV-2 response. The study covered only two mild cases, and larger cohorts including severe cases with pre-infection samples were considered necessary. Clones that contracted from day 15 to 85 showed balanced CD4/CD8 phenotypes, whereas a second wave of clones that expanded from day 15 to 37 leaned towards CD4+. The second-wave clones that peaked on day 37 were not confirmed to be SARS-CoV-2 specific. Contracting CD4+ clones were found mainly in CM and EM memory subsets, while CD8+ clones were enriched in EMRA.

Ficoll-Paque density gradient centrifugation was used to isolate PBMCs. The V and J segments used are TRBV7-3 and TRBJ1-1; a tentative D match to TRBD1 spans 6 bases. This TCR derives from a man younger than 30 who had mild COVID-19 (a few samples of this study predate the infection). The sample titles of this study are shuffled in the database, so cell type and time point are left out; the donor was told from shared clones. Sequencing was carried out using PBMCs or a T cell subset sorted from them (not recorded which). The DNA sequence reads TGTGCCAGCAGCCCTTGGGCAGGGGTGAGCAGGCACACTGAAGCTTTCTTT. This codes for CASSPWAGVSRHTEAFF.